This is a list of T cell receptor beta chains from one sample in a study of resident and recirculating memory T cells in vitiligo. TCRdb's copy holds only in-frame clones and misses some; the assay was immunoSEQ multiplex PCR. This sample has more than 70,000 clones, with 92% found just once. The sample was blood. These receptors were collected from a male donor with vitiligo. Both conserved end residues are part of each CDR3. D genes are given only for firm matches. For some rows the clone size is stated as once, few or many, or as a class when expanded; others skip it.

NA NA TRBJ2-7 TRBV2 TGTGCCAGCAGTGTACCGGTCGCACAGCAGCAGTACTTC CASSVPVAQQQYF
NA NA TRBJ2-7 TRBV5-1 TGCGCCAGCGCTCGGGAGCAGATCTACGAGCAGTACTTC CASAREQIYEQYF
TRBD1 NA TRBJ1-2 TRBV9 TGTGCCAGCAGCGCGGGACAGCTCACTACTAACTATGGCTACACCTTC CASSAGQLTTNYGYTF
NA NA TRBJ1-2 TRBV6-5 TGTGCCAGCAGACCACAGGGTACCCCCGGCGGCTACACCTTC CASRPQGTPGGYTF
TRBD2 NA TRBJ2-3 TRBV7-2 TGTGCCAGCAGCTTAGCGCTAGCGGCCACAGATACGCAGTATTTT CASSLALAATDTQYF
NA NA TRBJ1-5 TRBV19 TGTGCCAGGAGACAGGGCAATCAGCCCCAGCATTTT CARRQGNQPQHF
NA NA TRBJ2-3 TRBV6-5 TGTGCCAGCAGTTCCCGGACAAGCACGGATACGCAGTATTTT CASSSRTSTDTQYF
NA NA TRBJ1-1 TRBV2 TGTGCCAGCAGACCTCTCGGAGGACCTAACACTGAAGCTTTCTTT CASRPLGGPNTEAFF
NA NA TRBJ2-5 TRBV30 TGTGCCTCCTACAGGTTAGGGGAGACCCAGTACTTC CASYRLGETQYF
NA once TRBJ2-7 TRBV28 TGTGCCAGCAGCTATACCTACGAGCAGTACTTC CASSYTYEQYF
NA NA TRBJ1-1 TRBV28 TGTGCCAGCAGTTTAGACGGGGGGCACACTGAAGCTTTCTTT CASSLDGGHTEAFF
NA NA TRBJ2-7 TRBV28 TGTGCCAGCAGTTTGTTAAACAGCTACGAGCAGTACTTC CASSLLNSYEQYF
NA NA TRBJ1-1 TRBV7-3 TGTGCCAGCAGCTTAAGACAGGCCCCAGCTGAAGCTTTCTTT CASSLRQAPAEAFF
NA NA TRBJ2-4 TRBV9 TGTGCCAGCAGCGTGGCACCTGGTCCCAAAAACATTCAGTACTTC CASSVAPGPKNIQYF
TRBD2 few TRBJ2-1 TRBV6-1 TGTGCCAGCAGTGAAGCTAGCGGGAGTTACAATGAGCAGTTCTTC CASSEASGSYNEQFF
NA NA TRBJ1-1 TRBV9 TGTGCCAGCAGTCGGAGCGGGGGGCAAGCTTTCTTT CASSRSGGQAFF
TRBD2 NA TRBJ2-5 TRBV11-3 TGTGCCAGCAGTCCTAGCGGGAACCAAGAGACCCAGTACTTC CASSPSGNQETQYF
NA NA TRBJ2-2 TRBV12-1 TGTGCCAGCACCAAGGACTCCGCGAACACCGGGGAGCTGTTTTTT CASTKDSANTGELFF
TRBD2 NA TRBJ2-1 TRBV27 TGTGCCAGCAGTCCCCAGCTCACTAGCGGGTATTACAATGAGCAGTTCTTC CASSPQLTSGYYNEQFF
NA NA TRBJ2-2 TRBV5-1 TGCGCCAGCAGCTTATACGCGGGTAGGAACACCGGGGAGCTGTTTTTT CASSLYAGRNTGELFF
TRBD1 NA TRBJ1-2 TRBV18 TGTGCCAGCTCCCAACCCACAGGGGATGGCTACACCTTC CASSQPTGDGYTF
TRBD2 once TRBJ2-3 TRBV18 TGTGCCAGCTCACCTGCTAGCGGACACACAGATACGCAGTATTTT CASSPASGHTDTQYF
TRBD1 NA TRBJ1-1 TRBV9 TGTGCCAGCAGCCCCCGACAGGGAGGCGCTGAAGCTTTCTTT CASSPRQGGAEAFF
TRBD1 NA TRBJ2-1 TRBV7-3 TGTGCCAGCAGCTTAACTCAGGGGGCGGTTGAGCAGTTCTTC CASSLTQGAVEQFF
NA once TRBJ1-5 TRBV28 TGTGCCAGCAGTCAAACAGGGCGGCAGCCCCAGCATTTT CASSQTGRQPQHF
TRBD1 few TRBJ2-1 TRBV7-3 TGTGCCAGCAGCTTCGACAGGGCCCCCTACAATGAGCAGTTCTTC CASSFDRAPYNEQFF
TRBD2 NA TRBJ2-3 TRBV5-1 TGCGCCAGCAGCCGGGCGGCGCTAGCGGACCATACTAGCACAGATACGCAGTATTTT CASSRAALADHTSTDTQYF
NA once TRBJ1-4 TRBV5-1 TGCGCCAGCAGCCTGGGGGGGGCTAATGAAAAACTGTTTTTT CASSLGGANEKLFF
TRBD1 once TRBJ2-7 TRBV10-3 TGTGCCATAGCCGGGACAGGGGGACTTCCCTTCTACGAGCAGTACTTC CAIAGTGGLPFYEQYF
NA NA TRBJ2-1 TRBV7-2 TGTGCCAGCAGCTTGTTCGACCCAGGTAGGGAGCAGTTCTTC CASSLFDPGREQFF
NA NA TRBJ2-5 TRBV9 TGTGCCAGCAGCGTAGATGGCGGGATTAGAGAGACCCAGTACTTC CASSVDGGIRETQYF
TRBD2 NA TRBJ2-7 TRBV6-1 TGTGCCAGCAGCGACTGGCCTAGCGGGAACTACGAGCAGTACTTC CASSDWPSGNYEQYF
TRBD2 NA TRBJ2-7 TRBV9 TGTGCCAGCAGCGTCGGACTAGCGGGTCCCTACGAGCAGTACTTC CASSVGLAGPYEQYF
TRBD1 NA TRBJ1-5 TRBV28 TGTGCCAGCAGTTTCCAGGGACAGACGCTTAGCAATCAGCCCCAGCATTTT CASSFQGQTLSNQPQHF
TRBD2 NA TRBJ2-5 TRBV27 TGTGCCAGCAGCGTGACTAGCGGGACGGGGGAGCAGTACTTC CASSVTSGTGEQYF
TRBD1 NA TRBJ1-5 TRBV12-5 TGTGCTAGTGGTCCACCCGGGACAGTCGGCAATCAGCCCCAGCATTTT CASGPPGTVGNQPQHF